This T cell receptor beta chain is drawn from a study of blood T cell repertoires in COVID-19. TCRdb keeps only in-frame clones here, not all; method: immunoSEQ multiplex PCR. Of tens of thousands of clones in the sample, around 88% are singletons; the top ten hold roughly 5.4%. Trimming shortened V by 4 bases and J by 6 bases, and 13 bases separated the two germline ends. The CDR3 loop spans 14 amino acids. Germline CDR1 and CDR2: SGHTA and FQGNSA. Sequencing used peripheral blood. This TCR derives from a man in his fifties with active COVID-19. The V call is TRBV7-2, the J call TRBJ1-5; a possible D gene is TRBD1 (6 bases). The CDR3 DNA sequence: TGTGCCAGCAGCTCGGGGGGCGCCGGTCAGCCCCAGCATTTT. This translates into CASSSGGAGQPQHF.